These 22 T cell receptor beta chains were all obtained from the same sample, sequenced in a study of STAT5B mutations in CD4+ large granular lymphocyte leukemia. Libraries were prepared by immunoSEQ multiplex PCR; TCRdb keeps only in-frame clonotypes and omits some of them. This sample has about 21,000 clones; roughly 65% occur once, and the top ten carry about 30%. Specimen: CD4+ T cells from blood buffy coats. The source of these receptors is a human donor in good health.

There are a few counts of this clone. The gene calls are TRBV6-5 and TRBJ1-4, with TRBD1 identical over 9 bases. Germline V lookup: CDR1 MNHEY, CDR2 SVGAGI. The CDR3 runs 15 residues. V lost 4 bases, J lost 5 bases, and 5 bases stayed unmatched. The CDR3 sequence is CASSSTTGGNEKLFF. The CDR3 bases are TGTGCCAGCAGTTCGACGACAGGGGGAAATGAAAAACTGTTTTTT.

The chain combines TRBV11-3 with TRBJ2-2; D gene uncertain. Per the germline V gene, CDR1 is SGHNT and CDR2 is YENEEA. Between the trimmed V and J ends, which lost 1 base and 4 bases, there was a span of 4 bases. The CDR3 runs 13 residues. The CDR3 DNA follows: TGTGCCAGCAGCTTAGGGCCCACCGGGGAGCTGTTTTTT. Amino acids: CASSLGPTGELFF.

The chain carries TRBV5-1 and TRBJ1-3; D call uncertain. The CDR3 covers 16 residues. V dropped 1 base and J dropped 3 bases, with 14 bases sitting between them. Germline-derived CDR1 and CDR2 are SGHRS and YFSETQ. The CDR3 DNA reads TGCGCCAGCAGCTTGAGAAGTTCGGGGATTGGAAACACCATATATTTT. This gives the protein CASSLRSSGIGNTIYF.

This clone was counted between two and nine times. The chain has TRBV7-9 and TRBJ2-3, with 9 bases aligning to TRBD2. The CDR3 has 14 residues. Losses at the gene ends were 3 bases for V and 4 bases for J; bases not matched to a gene: 2. Germline-derived CDR1 and CDR2 are SEHNR and FQNEAQ (reference sequence). CDR3 region: CASSFGGRADTQYF. The CDR3 DNA sequence: TGTGCCAGCAGCTTCGGCGGGAGGGCAGATACGCAGTATTTT.

The table lists this clone with a few counts. DNA for the CDR3: TGTGCCAGCAACCCCGGGGGAGGGGGAAATCAGCCCCAGCATTTT. Its translation is CASNPGGGGNQPQHF. V usage is TRBV28 and J usage is TRBJ1-5, with D possibly being TRBD1 (6 bases). The CDR3 has 15 amino acids. Germline V gives CDR1 MDHEN, CDR2 SYDVKM. The germline V and J ends were trimmed by 7 bases and 4 bases, with 17 bases remaining between them.

This clone appeared a few times. The chain couples TRBV25-1 to TRBJ1-2, with a weak D call TRBD1 (5 bases). CDR1 is MGHDK and CDR2 is SYGVNS in the germline V gene. Trimming cost V 3 bases and J 8 bases, with 16 bases left between them. The CDR3 contains 14 residues. The DNA of the CDR3 is TGTGCCAGCAGTGAGGGGGGACGACTCGGAGGCTACACCTTC. It specifies CASSEGGRLGGYTF.

This clone was seen a few times. The chain links TRBV11-2 to TRBJ2-1; 10 positions match TRBD2. The germline CDR1 and CDR2 sequences are SGHAT and FQNNGV. The CDR3 consists of 15 residues. J gave up 6 bases and V 3 bases, and 5 bases lay outside the gene matches. The CDR3 here is CASSFSSGGRNEQFF. In nucleotides, the CDR3 is TGTGCCAGCAGCTTCTCTAGCGGGGGTCGCAATGAGCAGTTCTTC.

The chain combines TRBV7-2 with TRBJ2-5, with 12 bases lining up with TRBD1. After removal of 0 bases from V and 5 bases from J, the junction contained 4 bases not matched to a gene. Germline lookup yields CDR1 SGHTA and CDR2 FQGNSA. CDR3 length equals 16 residues. The DNA of the CDR3 is TGTGCCAGCAGCTTAGCTGGGACAGGGGGCCCGGAGACCCAGTACTTC. Its translation is CASSLAGTGGPETQYF. Supplemented by reference TRBV7-2 and TRBJ2-5, the full variable domain reads GAGVSQSPSNKVTEKGKDVELRCDPISGHTALYWYRQSLGQGLEFLIYFQGNSAPDKSGLPSDRFSAERTGGSVSTLTIQRTQQEDSAVYLCASSLAGTGGPETQYFGPGTRLLVL.

The chain has TRBV7-9 and TRBJ2-1; no definite D call. Trimming cost V 1 base and J 9 bases, with 10 bases left between them. Germline V gives CDR1 SEHNR, CDR2 FQNEAQ (reference sequence). This CDR3 comprises 13 residues. CDR3 nucleotides: TGTGCCAGCAGCTTAGACTGGGTGAGTGAGCAGTTCTTC. It yields the protein CASSLDWVSEQFF.

V is TRBV6-4 and J is TRBJ1-1; no definite D call. V shed 3 bases and J shed 5 bases, with 10 bases lying between them. Germline V gives CDR1 MRHNA, CDR2 SNTAGT. This CDR3 is 13 amino acids long. This CDR3 is CASSEDQRTEAFF. DNA for the CDR3: TGTGCCAGCAGTGAGGATCAAAGGACTGAAGCTTTCTTT.

The chain couples TRBV7-2 to TRBJ2-3; 9 positions agree with TRBD2. The junction had 7 bases not matched to a gene; V was cut back by 4 bases and J by 5 bases. This CDR3 region has 15 residues. Germline V gives CDR1 SGHTA, CDR2 FQGNSA. CDR3 in amino acids: CASSSRGSGRDTQYF. The CDR3 DNA is TGTGCCAGCAGCTCCCGGGGTAGCGGGAGAGATACGCAGTATTTT.

This sequence joins TRBV7-9 and TRBJ2-2; D gene uncertain. Trimming pared 5 bases from V and 7 bases from J, leaving 8 bases between. The germline V gene has CDR1 SEHNR and CDR2 FQNEAQ (reference sequence). The CDR3 is made up of 12 amino acids. CDR3 protein: CASSTYSGELFF. The DNA for the CDR3 is TGTGCCAGCAGCACTTACAGCGGGGAGCTGTTTTTT.

This rearrangement joins TRBV2 to TRBJ2-7, with D possibly being TRBD1 or TRBD2 (6 bases each). CDR3 length: 16 residues. Germline V gives CDR1 SNHLY, CDR2 FYNNEI. V gave up 3 bases and J gave up 6 bases, with 21 bases separating them. The CDR3 DNA reads as TGTGCCAGCAGTGATGGGGGGTTGATACAGGGCCCCGAGCAGTACTTC. Translating gives CASSDGGLIQGPEQYF.

The V and J genes are TRBV5-6 and TRBJ2-7; perhaps TRBD2 as D (6 bases). This CDR3 spans 14 amino acids. Trimming cost V 4 bases and J 6 bases, with 17 bases left between them. Germline V lookup: CDR1 SGHDT, CDR2 YYEEEE. CDR3 in DNA: TGTGCCAGCAGCGCGGACTTGGGGGGTGGCGAGCAGTACTTC. It codes for CASSADLGGGEQYF.

The chain is built from TRBV29-1 and TRBJ2-1; D call uncertain. V lost 1 base to trimming and J lost 7 bases, with 14 bases between them. The CDR3 spans 14 residues. Germline V gene lookup returns CDR1 SQVTM and CDR2 ANQGSEA. The CDR3 is CSVEGNRRSNEQFF. CDR3 nucleotides: TGCAGCGTTGAAGGGAACCGACGGTCGAATGAGCAGTTCTTC.

The chain combines TRBV30 with TRBJ2-7; 9 bases are shared with TRBD1. This CDR3 spans 12 amino acids. In germline, CDR1 is GTSNPN, CDR2 SVGIG (reference sequence). V dropped 1 base and J dropped 5; count of bases not matched to a gene: 0. As DNA, the CDR3 is TGTGCCTGGAGTGACAGGGGGCACGAGCAGTACTTC. Its protein product is CAWSDRGHEQYF.

The rearrangement uses TRBV10-3 and TRBJ2-5; TRBD1 matches 10 bases. With V trimmed by 10 bases and J by 11 bases, 10 bases remained unmatched. Germline-derived CDR1 and CDR2 are ENHRY and SYGVKD. CDR3 length: 12 residues. The CDR3 DNA is TGTGCCACCCGACAGGGGGCGAGGGAGCAGTACTTC. It codes for CATRQGAREQYF.

The V gene is TRBV4-3, the J gene TRBJ2-5; TRBD2 matches at 13 bases. CDR3 length: 17 residues. The germline CDR1 and CDR2 sequences are LGHNA and YSLEER. The V and J ends lost 4 bases and 11 bases, in that order; junction bases with no gene match: 16. DNA of the CDR3: TGCGCCAGCAGCCGAGGGACTAGCGGGACGGACGGGGGAGAGCAGTACTTC. Amino acids: CASSRGTSGTDGGEQYF.

This clone was counted between two and nine times. The rearrangement uses TRBV4-2 and TRBJ1-2; D possibly corresponds to TRBD1 (6 bases). V dropped 1 base and J dropped 4 bases, with 13 bases sitting between them. Germline CDR1 LGHNA, CDR2 YNFKEQ. The length of the CDR3 is 15 residues. The CDR3 region has the DNA TGTGCCAGCAGCCAAGGGGGGCAGGGAGGCTATGGCTACACCTTC. This encodes CASSQGGQGGYGYTF.

The chain joins TRBV10-3 to TRBJ2-1, with 10 bases aligning to TRBD2. The CDR3 extends over 20 amino acids. The germline V gene has CDR1 ENHRY and CDR2 SYGVKD. Trimming took 7 bases from V and 0 from J; bases not matched to a gene: 18. CDR3 amino acids: CAITEGLSGGGRSSYNEQFF. The CDR3 DNA follows: TGTGCCATCACCGAAGGGTTAAGCGGGGGGGGGAGGAGCTCCTACAATGAGCAGTTCTTC.

The CDR3 coding sequence is TGTGCCAGCAGCTCCGGACTAGCGGGGGGGCAAACGCAGTATTTT. This translates into CASSSGLAGGQTQYF. The genes are TRBV5-6 and TRBJ2-3; 15 bases align to TRBD2. Trimming took 3 bases from V and 9 from J; bases not matched to a gene: 5. Germline lookup yields CDR1 SGHDT and CDR2 YYEEEE. The CDR3 runs to 15 residues.

This clone is a singleton in its sample. The rearrangement links TRBV7-3 to TRBJ2-7, with unresolved D. CDR1 is SGHTA, CDR2 FQGTGA, per germline. Trimming cost V 1 base and J 4 bases, with 8 bases left between them. The CDR3 covers 13 residues. The chain's CDR3 is CASSLRPFYEQYF. The CDR3 DNA follows: TGTGCCAGCAGCTTAAGGCCCTTTTACGAGCAGTACTTC.